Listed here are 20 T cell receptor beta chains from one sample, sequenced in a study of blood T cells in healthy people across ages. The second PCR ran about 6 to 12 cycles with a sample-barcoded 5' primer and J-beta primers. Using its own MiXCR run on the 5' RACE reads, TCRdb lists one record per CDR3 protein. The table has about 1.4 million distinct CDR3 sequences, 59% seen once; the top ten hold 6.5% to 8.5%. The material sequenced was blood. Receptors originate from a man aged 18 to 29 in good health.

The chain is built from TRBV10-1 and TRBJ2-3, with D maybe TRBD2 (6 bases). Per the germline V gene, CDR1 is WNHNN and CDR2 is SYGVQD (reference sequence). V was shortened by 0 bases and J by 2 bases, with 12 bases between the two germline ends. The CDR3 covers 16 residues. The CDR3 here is CASSESTGENTDTQYF. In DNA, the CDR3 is TGCGCCAGCAGTGAGTCGACGGGGGAGAACACAGATACGCAGTATTTT.

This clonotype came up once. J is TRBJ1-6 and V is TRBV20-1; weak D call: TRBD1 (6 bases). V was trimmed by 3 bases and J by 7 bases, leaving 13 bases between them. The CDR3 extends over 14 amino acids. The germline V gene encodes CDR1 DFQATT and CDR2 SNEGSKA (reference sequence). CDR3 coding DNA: TGCAGTGCTAGGCAGGACAGTTTAAATTCACCCCTCCACTTT. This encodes CSARQDSLNSPLHF.

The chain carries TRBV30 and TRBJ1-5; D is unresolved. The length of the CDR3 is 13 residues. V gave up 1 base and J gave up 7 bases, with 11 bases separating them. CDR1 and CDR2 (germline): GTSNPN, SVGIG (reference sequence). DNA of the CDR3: TGTGCCTGGAGTGAAAAGGGCCGCCAGCCCCAGCATTTT. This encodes CAWSEKGRQPQHF.

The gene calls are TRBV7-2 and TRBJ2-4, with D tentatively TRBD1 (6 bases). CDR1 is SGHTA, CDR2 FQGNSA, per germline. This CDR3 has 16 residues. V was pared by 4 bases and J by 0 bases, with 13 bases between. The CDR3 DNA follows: TGTGCCAGCAGCTCACAGGGAACCTTAGCCAAAAACATTCAGTACTTC. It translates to CASSSQGTLAKNIQYF.

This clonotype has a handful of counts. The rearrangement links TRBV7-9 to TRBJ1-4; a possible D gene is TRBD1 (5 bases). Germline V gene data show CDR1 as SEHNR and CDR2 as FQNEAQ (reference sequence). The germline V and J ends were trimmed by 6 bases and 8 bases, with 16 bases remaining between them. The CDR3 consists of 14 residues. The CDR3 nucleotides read TGTGCCAGCAGTAGGGACTCACCGGGGGAAAAACTGTTTTTT. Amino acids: CASSRDSPGEKLFF.

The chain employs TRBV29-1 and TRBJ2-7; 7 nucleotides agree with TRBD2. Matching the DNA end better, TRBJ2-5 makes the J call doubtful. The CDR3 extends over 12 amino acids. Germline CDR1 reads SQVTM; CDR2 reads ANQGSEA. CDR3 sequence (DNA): TGCAGCGTTGATGGGGGGGTAGAGACCCAGTACTTC. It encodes CSVDGGVETQYF.

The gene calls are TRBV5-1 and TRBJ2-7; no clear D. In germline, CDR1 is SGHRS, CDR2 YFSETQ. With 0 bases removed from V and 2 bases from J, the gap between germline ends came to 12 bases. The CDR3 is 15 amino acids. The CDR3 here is CASSLDSPITYEQYF. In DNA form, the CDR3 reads TGCGCCAGCAGCTTGGACAGTCCAATTACCTACGAGCAGTACTTC.

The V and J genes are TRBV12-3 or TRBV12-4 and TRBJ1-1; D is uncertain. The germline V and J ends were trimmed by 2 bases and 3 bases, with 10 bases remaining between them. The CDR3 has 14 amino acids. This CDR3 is CASSLRQLDTEAFF. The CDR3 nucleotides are TGTGCCAGCAGTTTAAGGCAGCTGGACACTGAAGCTTTCTTT.

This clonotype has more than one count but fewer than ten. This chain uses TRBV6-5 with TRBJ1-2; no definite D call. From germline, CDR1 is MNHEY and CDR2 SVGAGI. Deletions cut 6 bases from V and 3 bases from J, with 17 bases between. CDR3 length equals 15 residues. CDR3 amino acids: CASSQVAARDYGYTF. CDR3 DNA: TGTGCCAGCAGCCAGGTGGCGGCTAGAGACTATGGCTACACCTTC.

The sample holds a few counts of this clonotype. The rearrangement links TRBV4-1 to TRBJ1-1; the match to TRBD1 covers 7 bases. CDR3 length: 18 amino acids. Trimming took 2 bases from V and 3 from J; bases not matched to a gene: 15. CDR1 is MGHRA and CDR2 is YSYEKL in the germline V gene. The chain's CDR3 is CASSQLATENRGDTEAFF. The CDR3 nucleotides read TGCGCCAGCAGCCAACTGGCAACAGAGAACAGGGGTGACACTGAAGCTTTCTTT.

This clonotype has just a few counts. In nucleotides, the CDR3 is TGCAGGGCGGAGGGGACCTACGAGCAGTACTTC. Amino acids: CRAEGTYEQYF. The chain combines TRBV20-1 with TRBJ2-7; tentative D call: TRBD2 (6 bases). The length of the CDR3 is 11 residues. Germline V gene lookup returns CDR1 DFQATT and CDR2 SNEGSKA (reference sequence).

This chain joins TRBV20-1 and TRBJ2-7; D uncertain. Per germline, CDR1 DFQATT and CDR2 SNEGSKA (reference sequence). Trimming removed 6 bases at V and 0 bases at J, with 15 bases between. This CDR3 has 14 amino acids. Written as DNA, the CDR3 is TGCAGTGCCCCATCTTTCAAGGGCTCCTACGAGCAGTACTTC. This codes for CSAPSFKGSYEQYF.

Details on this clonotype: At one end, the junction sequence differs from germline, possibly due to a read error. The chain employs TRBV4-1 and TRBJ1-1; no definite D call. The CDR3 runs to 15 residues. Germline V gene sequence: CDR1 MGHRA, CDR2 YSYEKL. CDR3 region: CANSSWGSMNTEAFF. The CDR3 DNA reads TGCGCCAACAGCTCCTGGGGTTCTATGAACACTGAAGCTTTCTTT.

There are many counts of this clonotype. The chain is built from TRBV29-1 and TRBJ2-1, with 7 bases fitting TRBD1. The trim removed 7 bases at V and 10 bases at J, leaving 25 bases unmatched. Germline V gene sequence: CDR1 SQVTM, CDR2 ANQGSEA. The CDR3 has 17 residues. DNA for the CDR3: TGCAGCGGCAAAACTACCTCCGGGACAGCAAACCCGGGGGAGCAGTTCTTC. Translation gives CSGKTTSGTANPGEQFF.

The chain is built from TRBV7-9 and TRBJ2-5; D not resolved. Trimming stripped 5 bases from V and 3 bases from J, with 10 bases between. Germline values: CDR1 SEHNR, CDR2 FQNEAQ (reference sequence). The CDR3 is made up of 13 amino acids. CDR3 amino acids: CASSVVEKETQYF. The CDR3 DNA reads TGTGCCAGCAGCGTGGTAGAGAAAGAGACCCAGTACTTC.

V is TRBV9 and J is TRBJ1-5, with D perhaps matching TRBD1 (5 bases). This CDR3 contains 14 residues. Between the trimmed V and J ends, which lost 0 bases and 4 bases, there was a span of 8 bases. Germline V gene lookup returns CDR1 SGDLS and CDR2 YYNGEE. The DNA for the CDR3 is TGTGCCAGCAGCGTAGGTGGGGGAAATCAGCCCCAGCATTTT. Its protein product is CASSVGGGNQPQHF.

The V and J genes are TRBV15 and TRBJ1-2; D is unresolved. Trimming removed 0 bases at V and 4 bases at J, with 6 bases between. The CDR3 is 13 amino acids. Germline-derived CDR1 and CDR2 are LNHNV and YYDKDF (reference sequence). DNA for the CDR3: TGTGCCACCAGCAGAGATGAAGGCTATGGCTACACCTTC. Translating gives CATSRDEGYGYTF. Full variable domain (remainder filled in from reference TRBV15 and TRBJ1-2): DAMVIQNPRYQVTQFGKPVTLSCSQTLNHNVMYWYQQKSSQAPKLLFHYYDKDFNNEADTPDNFQSRRPNTSFCFLDIRSPGLGDTAMYLCATSRDEGYGYTFGSGTRLTVV.

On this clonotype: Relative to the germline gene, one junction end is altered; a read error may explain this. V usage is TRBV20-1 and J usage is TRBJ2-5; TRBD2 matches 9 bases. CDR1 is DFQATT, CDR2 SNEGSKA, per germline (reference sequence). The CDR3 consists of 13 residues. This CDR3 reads CSARLAGRETLYF. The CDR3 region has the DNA TGCAGTGCTAGACTAGCGGGGAGAGAGACCCTGTACTTC.

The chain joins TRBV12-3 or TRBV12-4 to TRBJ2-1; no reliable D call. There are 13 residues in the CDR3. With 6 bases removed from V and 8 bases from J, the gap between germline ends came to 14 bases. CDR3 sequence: CASSPALVDEQFF. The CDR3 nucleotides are TGTGCCAGCAGCCCAGCCCTGGTCGATGAGCAGTTCTTC.

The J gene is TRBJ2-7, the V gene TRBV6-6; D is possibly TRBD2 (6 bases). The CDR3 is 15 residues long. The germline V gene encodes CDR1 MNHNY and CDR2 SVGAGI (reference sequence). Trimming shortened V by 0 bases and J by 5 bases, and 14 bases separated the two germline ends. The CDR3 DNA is TGTGCCAGCAGTTACTCGAGAGAGGGAGGAAACGAGCAGTACTTC. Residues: CASSYSREGGNEQYF.